This TCR beta chain was sequenced for a study of blood T cell repertoires in COVID-19. About the study: There were acute and convalescent COVID-19 samples, and they came from the United States, Italy and Spain.

Libraries were prepared by immunoSEQ multiplex PCR; TCRdb keeps only in-frame clonotypes and omits some of them. This table has under 250,000 clones, roughly 81% appearing once. Germline V lookup: CDR1 LGHDT, CDR2 YNNKEL (reference sequence). This CDR3 has 17 residues. The trim removed 1 base at V and 4 bases at J, leaving 8 bases unmatched. The V gene is TRBV3-1 (or the pseudogene TRBV3-2), the J gene TRBJ1-1; 11 bases are shared with TRBD1. The receptor's source is a man aged 45 to 65 who had recovered from COVID-19. What was sequenced was peripheral blood. CDR3 region: CASSQGWAGTGGTEAFF. CDR3 nucleotide sequence: TGTGCCAGCAGCCAAGGGTGGGCCGGGACAGGGGGCACTGAAGCTTTCTTT.